A single sample is the source of the 10 T cell receptor beta chains below, sequenced in a study of STAT3 mutations in large granular lymphocyte leukemia. Findings and limits, study-wide: In T-cell large granular lymphocyte leukemia, about half of patients showed multiple immunodominant subclonotypes.

These receptors' targets are unknown. Clones were sequenced by immunoSEQ multiplex PCR, and TCRdb holds only the in-frame ones, with some missing. The sample has 17,000 or so clones; almost 85% are singletons. Source material: peripheral blood mononuclear cells. These receptors came from a man aged 50 to 60 with T-cell large granular lymphocyte leukemia. Some clones in this sample may be carry-over from other donors' samples.

CDR3 residues: CASSPSGGRRNNEQFF. CDR3 nucleotides: TGTGCCAGCTCACCATCAGGCGGGAGGCGGAACAATGAGCAGTTCTTC. The chain has TRBV18 and TRBJ2-1; 8 positions agree with TRBD2. This CDR3 contains 16 residues. CDR1 and CDR2 (germline): KGHSH, LQKENI. Unmatched junction bases numbered 8, after V lost 2 bases and J lost 5 bases.

This sequence joins TRBV4-1 and TRBJ1-5, with D possibly TRBD1 on 6 matching bases. The CDR3 sequence is 17 residues long. Germline values: CDR1 MGHRA, CDR2 YSYEKL. Trimming removed 1 base from V and 1 base from J, with 14 bases in between. CDR3 protein: CASSQARGRLSNQPQHF. CDR3 coding DNA: TGCGCCAGCAGCCAAGCAAGGGGGAGATTAAGCAATCAGCCCCAGCATTTT.

The V and J genes are TRBV4-1 and TRBJ2-1; D might be TRBD2 (6 bases). Germline assignment: CDR1 MGHRA and CDR2 YSYEKL. CDR3 size: 14 residues. The V and J ends lost 4 bases and 5 bases respectively, with 12 bases between them. CDR3 loop: CASSRGGRDNEQFF. The CDR3 region has the DNA TGCGCCAGCAGCCGAGGAGGGAGAGACAATGAGCAGTTCTTC.

V gene TRBV5-6 combines with J gene TRBJ2-7; 8 bases line up with TRBD1. Germline-derived CDR1 and CDR2 are SGHDT and YYEEEE. V shed 4 bases and J 3 bases; nucleotides not matched to a gene: 3. This CDR3 comprises 13 residues. CDR3 bases: TGTGCCAGCAGCCGCGGGACAGGCTACGAGCAGTACTTC. Encoded protein: CASSRGTGYEQYF.

The J gene is TRBJ1-2, the V gene TRBV4-3; D ambiguous. CDR1 is LGHNA and CDR2 is YSLEER in the germline V gene. CDR3 length: 15 residues. V lost 0 bases and J 1 base, leaving 9 bases between the germline ends. The CDR3 reads CASSQDKASNYGYTF. In DNA, the CDR3 is TGCGCCAGCAGCCAAGATAAGGCCAGTAACTATGGCTACACCTTC.

This chain uses TRBV7-2 with TRBJ2-3; D perhaps matches TRBD2 (6 bases). Germline V gene sequence: CDR1 SGHTA, CDR2 FQGNSA. Trimming took off 5 bases at V and 6 bases at J, with 15 bases between the two ends. This CDR3 has 14 amino acids. For the CDR3, the DNA is TGTGCCAGCAGCCCGGGGGTCACATCGGATACGCAGTATTTT. Its translation is CASSPGVTSDTQYF. Complete variable domain (other parts from reference TRBV7-2 and TRBJ2-3): GAGVSQSPSNKVTEKGKDVELRCDPISGHTALYWYRQSLGQGLEFLIYFQGNSAPDKSGLPSDRFSAERTGGSVSTLTIQRTQQEDSAVYLCASSPGVTSDTQYFGPGTRLTVL.

The V and J genes are TRBV7-9 and TRBJ2-5, with D hard to call. This CDR3 has 12 residues. Germline loops: CDR1 SEHNR, CDR2 FQNEAQ (reference sequence). V lost 0 bases to trimming and J lost 5 bases, with 4 bases between them. Here the CDR3 DNA reads TGTGCCAGCAGCTTAGCGACTGAGACCCAGTACTTC. It yields the protein CASSLATETQYF.

The chain couples TRBV6-1 to TRBJ2-7; maybe TRBD1 (6 bases). Trimming cost V 4 bases and J 0 bases, with 10 bases left between them. Germline V gene sequence: CDR1 MNHNS, CDR2 SASEGT. The CDR3 is made up of 14 amino acids. CDR3 amino acids: CASSVVGGSYEQYF. As DNA, the CDR3 is TGTGCCAGCAGTGTCGTAGGGGGCTCCTACGAGCAGTACTTC.

The V and J genes are TRBV7-9 and TRBJ1-1; D gene unclear. The CDR3 is 12 residues long. Germline V CDR1 and CDR2: SEHNR, FQNEAQ (reference sequence). With 4 bases removed from V and 3 bases from J, the gap between germline ends came to 6 bases. CDR3 in amino acids: CASSSTDTEAFF. CDR3 DNA: TGTGCCAGCAGCTCCACAGACACTGAAGCTTTCTTT.

This chain uses TRBV5-1 with TRBJ1-4; 7 bases agree with TRBD1. The CDR3 is 15 amino acids. The germline V gene has CDR1 SGHRS and CDR2 YFSETQ. Trimming cost V 3 bases and J 7 bases; bases outside gene matches: 9. The CDR3 region has the DNA TGCGCCAGCAGCTCAGAGACAGGGAGCGGTGAAAAACTGTTTTTT. Protein product: CASSSETGSGEKLFF.